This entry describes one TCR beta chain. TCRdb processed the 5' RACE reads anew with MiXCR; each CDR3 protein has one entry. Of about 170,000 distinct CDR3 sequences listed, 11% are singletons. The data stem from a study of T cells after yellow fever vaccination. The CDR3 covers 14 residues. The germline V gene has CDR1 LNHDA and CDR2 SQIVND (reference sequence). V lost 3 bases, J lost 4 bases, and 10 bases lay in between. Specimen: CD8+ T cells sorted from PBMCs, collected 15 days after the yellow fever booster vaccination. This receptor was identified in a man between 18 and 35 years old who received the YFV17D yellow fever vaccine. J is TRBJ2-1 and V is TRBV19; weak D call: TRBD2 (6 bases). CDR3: CASSMVGGYNEQFF. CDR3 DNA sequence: TGTGCCAGTAGTATGGTCGGGGGTTACAATGAGCAGTTCTTC.